The clone carrying this TCR beta chain showed up just a few times. Its antigen is unidentified. This record comes from a study of CD8 T cells in ankylosing spondylitis. Trimming stripped 4 bases from V and 2 bases from J, with 18 bases between. The CDR3 length is 16 residues. Germline loops: CDR1 SGHRS, CDR2 YFSETQ. Study findings and constraints: Eight highly homologous variants formed a TCR beta motif that appeared characteristic of ankylosing spondylitis blood. In ankylosing spondylitis patients, matched synovial fluid reportedly showed significant enrichment of disease-linked clones.

A quantitative 5'-RACE method, one with molecular barcodes, was used to make TCR beta libraries. TCRdb independently ran MiXCR on the 5' RACE reads; one entry per CDR3 protein. The sample lists 750,000 to 850,000 distinct CDR3 sequences, 12% seen once, with approximately 0.46% in the top ten. V is TRBV5-1 and J is TRBJ1-2; D gene ambiguous. This sequence was found in a male donor with ankylosing spondylitis. Sequencing was done on a sample of blood, either unsorted or a sorted T cell fraction (not recorded which). The CDR3 protein is CASSQGSGNENYGYTF. The CDR3 DNA is TGCGCCAGCAGCCAAGGGTCTGGGAACGAAAACTATGGCTACACCTTC.